The next 12 T cell receptor beta chains were all read from a single sample in a study of T cell changes during pregnancy in multiple sclerosis. Data came from immunoSEQ multiplex PCR; TCRdb stores just in-frame clones and leaves some out. The sample consists of tens of thousands of clones, approximately 92% of them appearing once. The material sequenced was CD4+ T cells from peripheral blood mononuclear cells, taken after pregnancy. These receptors originate from a female donor in good health, enrolled as a control in a pregnancy study.

The chain has TRBV2 and TRBJ1-1, with D unclear. Trimming took off 6 bases at V and 11 bases at J, with 16 bases between the two ends. Germline CDR1 SNHLY, CDR2 FYNNEI. The CDR3 consists of 12 residues. The CDR3 coding sequence is TGTGCCAGCAGGCAAACTTTGAGCACGGCTTTCTTT. Protein: CASRQTLSTAFF.

This clone showed up just once. The chain combines TRBV7-3 with TRBJ1-2; 7 bases are a match to TRBD1. CDR3 length: 14 residues. Looked up from germline, CDR1 is SGHTA and CDR2 is FQGTGA. Germline trimming cut 4 bases from V and 8 bases from J; bases unmatched to any gene: 10. CDR3 DNA: TGTGCCAGCAGCTCGACCGGGACAGCTGAAGGCTACACCTTC. Protein product: CASSSTGTAEGYTF.

The rearrangement uses TRBV6-6 and TRBJ1-1; D call uncertain. With 4 bases removed from V and 1 base from J, the gap between germline ends came to 10 bases. The germline V gene has CDR1 MNHNY and CDR2 SVGAGI (reference sequence). CDR3 length: 14 amino acids. In DNA form, the CDR3 reads TGTGCCAGCAGTTTGCACAGAGAGAACACTGAAGCTTTCTTT. As protein: CASSLHRENTEAFF.

The J gene is TRBJ1-3, the V gene TRBV6-5; TRBD1 matches at 10 bases. This CDR3 contains 15 residues. CDR1 is MNHEY and CDR2 is SVGAGI in the germline V gene. V was pared by 7 bases and J by 5 bases, with 8 bases of the junction left unmatched. The CDR3 nucleotides are TGTGCCAGCATTAGACAGGGGGCGAGGAGAAACACCATATATTTT. This sequence encodes CASIRQGARRNTIYF.

The gene calls are TRBV4-1 and TRBJ2-5; 7 bases match TRBD1. Trimming took 0 bases from V and 5 from J; bases not matched to a gene: 3. Germline assignment: CDR1 MGHRA and CDR2 YSYEKL. This CDR3 has 14 residues. The DNA for the CDR3 is TGCGCCAGCAGCCAAGAGGGACAGTCGGAGACCCAGTACTTC. It codes for CASSQEGQSETQYF.

The chain carries TRBV2 and TRBJ1-5; D is possibly TRBD1 (6 bases). Trimming cost V 6 bases and J 8 bases, with 14 bases left between them. The CDR3 is 13 amino acids. Per germline, CDR1 SNHLY and CDR2 FYNNEI. CDR3 in amino acids: CASSLGDIKPQHF. The CDR3 nucleotides read TGTGCCAGCAGCCTGGGGGACATCAAGCCCCAGCATTTT.

The gene calls are TRBV2 and TRBJ2-1, with 8 bases that match TRBD1. The germline CDR1 and CDR2 sequences are SNHLY and FYNNEI. This CDR3 contains 15 residues. The ends lost 6 bases at V and 10 bases at J; junction bases unmatched: 14. The CDR3 loop reads CASRSRQGATLEQFF. The CDR3 DNA follows: TGTGCCAGCAGGTCTAGGCAGGGGGCGACTCTAGAGCAGTTCTTC.

The CDR3 loop reads CASSPPQGRQYNEQFF. DNA for the CDR3: TGTGCCAGCAGCCCCCCCCAAGGGAGGCAGTACAATGAGCAGTTCTTC. This chain links TRBV27 with TRBJ2-1; D is possibly TRBD2 (6 bases). This CDR3 is 16 amino acids long. Germline V gives CDR1 MNHEY, CDR2 SMNVEV (reference sequence). Deletions cut 6 bases from V and 4 bases from J, with 19 bases between.

This chain uses TRBV29-1 with TRBJ2-2; D uncertain. The germline V gene encodes CDR1 SQVTM and CDR2 ANQGSEA. V was clipped by 8 bases and J by 7 bases, with 14 bases between them. CDR3 size: 12 residues. The CDR3 sequence is CSTRDVRGELFF. The CDR3 region has the DNA TGCAGCACTCGAGATGTCCGCGGGGAGCTGTTTTTT.

This chain joins TRBV28 and TRBJ1-1; a possible D gene is TRBD1 (6 bases). There are 13 residues in the CDR3. CDR1 is MDHEN and CDR2 is SYDVKM in the germline V gene. V was clipped by 5 bases and J by 3 bases, with 10 bases between them. The CDR3 DNA sequence: TGTGCCAGCAGTAGGGGGAGGGACACTGAAGCTTTCTTT. Amino acid sequence: CASSRGRDTEAFF.

V gene TRBV6-5 combines with J gene TRBJ1-2, with TRBD1 matching 7 bases. CDR3 length: 14 residues. CDR1 and CDR2 (germline): MNHEY, SVGAGI. Trimming took 4 bases from V and 6 from J; bases not matched to a gene: 8. The CDR3 nucleotides read TGTGCCAGCAGTTCCCACAGGGGACGGGATGGCTACACCTTC. Encoded protein: CASSSHRGRDGYTF.

This sequence joins TRBV15 and TRBJ1-4; D perhaps matches TRBD1 (5 bases). This CDR3 has 14 amino acids. The ends were cut back, 1 base at V and 8 bases at J, with 11 bases in the middle. The germline V gene encodes CDR1 LNHNV and CDR2 YYDKDF (reference sequence). For the CDR3, the DNA is TGTGCCACCAGCAGAGGACAGTACGAGGAAAAACTGTTTTTT. This translates into CATSRGQYEEKLFF.